Following are 16 T cell receptor beta chains from one sample sequenced in a study of shared clonotypes between healthy human individuals. Assay: immunoSEQ multiplex PCR; the TCRdb copy retains only in-frame clones and omits some. The table records about 380,000 clones, about 96% of them present only once. Sequencing was done on a sample of memory CD8+ T cells sorted from blood. Subset defined: CD45RO+ cells pooled with CCR7-negative TemRA cells. The receptors originated from a man aged 30 to 39 in good health.

The J gene is TRBJ1-3, the V gene TRBV12-2; the table's D call TRBD1 went unverified against the DNA. TRBV12-2 is a known pseudogene. The CDR3 spans 17 residues. CDR3 region: CASRLAGPGHSGNTIYF. CDR3 DNA sequence: TGTGCAAGTCGCTTAGCGGGACCGGGACACTCTGGAAACACCATATATTTT.

The chain is built from TRBV2 and TRBJ2-2; D is unresolved. The CDR3 runs to 13 residues. V lost 3 bases and J lost 6, with 8 bases in between. Germline lookup yields CDR1 SNHLY and CDR2 FYNNEI. The CDR3 loop reads CASSDLRSGELFF. The CDR3 DNA follows: TGTGCCAGCAGTGATCTACGATCCGGGGAGCTGTTTTTT.

The chain links TRBV14 to TRBJ1-2; no clear D gene. CDR1 and CDR2 from the germline V gene are SGHDN and FVKESK. This CDR3 is 14 amino acids long. V gave up 1 base and J gave up 3 bases, with 9 bases separating them. CDR3 nucleotide sequence: TGTGCCAGCAGCCAAGGATCGGACCACTATGGCTACACCTTC. It is translated as CASSQGSDHYGYTF.

The chain links TRBV9 to TRBJ2-1; 8 bases are shared with TRBD2. Unmatched junction bases numbered 9, after V lost 3 bases and J lost 4 bases. The germline V gene encodes CDR1 SGDLS and CDR2 YYNGEE. The CDR3 totals 16 residues. CDR3 bases: TGTGCCAGCAGCGCCTGGACTAGCTCGGGATACAATGAGCAGTTCTTC. Translation gives CASSAWTSSGYNEQFF.

The V and J genes are TRBV11-2 and TRBJ1-3; unclear D gene. The CDR3 totals 15 residues. V was trimmed by 0 bases and J by 4 bases, leaving 10 bases between them. Germline V gives CDR1 SGHAT, CDR2 FQNNGV. CDR3 DNA: TGTGCCAGCAGCTTAGATGTGGAAGTCGGAAACACCATATATTTT. Translation: CASSLDVEVGNTIYF.

The gene calls are TRBV5-1 and TRBJ1-4, with a possible D match to TRBD1 (5 bases). The V and J ends lost 0 bases and 7 bases respectively, with 13 bases between them. CDR3 length: 15 amino acids. The germline V gene encodes CDR1 SGHRS and CDR2 YFSETQ. The CDR3 reads CASSLAGEESEKLFF. CDR3 DNA: TGCGCCAGCAGCTTGGCGGGGGAAGAGAGTGAAAAACTGTTTTTT.

This sequence joins TRBV20-1 and TRBJ1-1; TRBD1 matches 8 bases. J was trimmed by 8 bases and V by 3 bases; bases with no gene match: 2. The germline V gene has CDR1 DFQATT and CDR2 SNEGSKA (reference sequence). The length of the CDR3 is 11 residues. This chain's CDR3 is CSARRQGEAFF. In DNA, the CDR3 is TGCAGTGCTAGGAGACAGGGGGAAGCTTTCTTT.

This chain joins TRBV10-3 and TRBJ2-2; D unresolved. The CDR3 is 14 residues long. Germline values: CDR1 ENHRY, CDR2 SYGVKD. Between the trimmed V and J ends, which lost 2 bases and 1 base, there was a span of 5 bases. The CDR3 is CAISEARNTGELFF. DNA of the CDR3: TGTGCCATCAGTGAGGCGCGGAACACCGGGGAGCTGTTTTTT.

The chain is built from TRBV9 and TRBJ2-3, with 8 bases aligning to TRBD2. Per the germline V gene, CDR1 is SGDLS and CDR2 is YYNGEE. V gave up 4 bases and J gave up 1 base; unmatched junction bases: 5. The CDR3 is 15 residues long. CDR3 loop: CASSILAGGTDTQYF. The DNA for the CDR3 is TGTGCCAGCAGCATCCTAGCGGGTGGCACAGATACGCAGTATTTT.

The CDR3 sequence is CAIKRGDTEAFF. CDR3 coding DNA: TGTGCCATAAAACGGGGGGACACTGAAGCTTTCTTT. The chain couples TRBV6-6 to TRBJ1-1; possibly TRBD1 for D (5 bases). V was clipped by 10 bases and J by 3 bases, with 12 bases between them. This CDR3 is built from 12 residues. The germline V gene has CDR1 MNHNY and CDR2 SVGAGI (reference sequence).

This chain links TRBV29-1 with TRBJ2-2; 9 nucleotides agree with TRBD1. V lost 1 base, J lost 1 base, and 1 base stayed unmatched. This CDR3 is 15 amino acids long. Germline V gene lookup returns CDR1 SQVTM and CDR2 ANQGSEA. CDR3 coding DNA: TGCAGCGTTGAAGGGACAGGGGAGAACACCGGGGAGCTGTTTTTT. Residues: CSVEGTGENTGELFF.

The V gene is TRBV6-1, the J gene TRBJ1-3, with D unresolved. The germline gives CDR1 MNHNS, CDR2 SASEGT. This CDR3 is built from 15 residues. The ends were cut back, 1 base at V and 1 base at J, with 8 bases in the middle. CDR3 nucleotides: TGTGCCAGCAGTGAAGTGCGAGGATCTGGAAACACCATATATTTT. Amino acid sequence: CASSEVRGSGNTIYF.

J is TRBJ2-3 and V is TRBV28; D might be TRBD2 (7 bases). CDR1 MDHEN and CDR2 SYDVKM come from the germline V gene. Trimming took 8 bases from V and 2 from J, leaving 14 bases between them. CDR3 size: 14 residues. For the CDR3, the DNA is TGTGCCAGCGTGCCGGCGGGGGCCACAGATACGCAGTATTTT. It yields the protein CASVPAGATDTQYF.

V and J are TRBV6-1 and TRBJ2-5, with TRBD2 as a possible D gene (6 bases). Trimming took off 6 bases at V and 1 base at J, with 12 bases between the two ends. This CDR3 region has 14 residues. The germline CDR1 and CDR2 sequences are MNHNS and SASEGT. CDR3 DNA: TGTGCCAGCAGAGCCGGGACTCTCCAAGAGACCCAGTACTTC. Translated: CASRAGTLQETQYF.

The V and J genes are TRBV7-6 and TRBJ2-1; perhaps D is TRBD1 or TRBD2 (5 bases each). Trimming removed 5 bases from V and 7 bases from J, with 15 bases in between. In germline, CDR1 is SGHVS, CDR2 FNYEAQ. This CDR3 comprises 14 residues. CDR3 sequence (DNA): TGTGCCAGCAGCCAGCCCGGGACGTTGAATGAGCAGTTCTTC. This gives the protein CASSQPGTLNEQFF.

The rearrangement uses TRBV18 and TRBJ1-5; D remains unclear. The germline V and J ends were trimmed by 3 bases and 7 bases, with 10 bases remaining between them. The CDR3 totals 13 residues. The germline V gene encodes CDR1 KGHSH and CDR2 LQKENI. CDR3: CASSPGSTQPQHF. The CDR3 nucleotides are TGTGCCAGCTCACCGGGATCGACGCAGCCCCAGCATTTT.